Presented here are 31 T cell receptor beta chains from one specimen sequenced in a study of blood T cell repertoires in COVID-19. TCRdb's copy holds only in-frame clones and misses some; the assay was immunoSEQ multiplex PCR. Among around 33,000 clones listed, around four fifths were seen once. The material sequenced was peripheral blood. Source of these receptors: an elderly man with acute or convalescent COVID-19.

The chain joins TRBV9 to TRBJ1-6; 7 bases match TRBD1. The CDR3 loop spans 15 amino acids. Germline trimming cut 4 bases from V and 7 bases from J; bases unmatched to any gene: 8. Germline lookup yields CDR1 SGDLS and CDR2 YYNGEE. As DNA, the CDR3 is TGTGCCAGCAGCCAAACGGGACAGATCAATTCACCCCTCCACTTT. It specifies CASSQTGQINSPLHF.

This chain links TRBV5-6 with TRBJ1-4, with D perhaps TRBD1 (6 bases). Trimming removed 4 bases at V and 10 bases at J, with 17 bases between. Germline V gene data show CDR1 as SGHDT and CDR2 as YYEEEE. This CDR3 contains 14 residues. CDR3 in DNA: TGTGCCAGCAGCCCTCAATTACAGGGCCGAAAACTGTTTTTT. Translated: CASSPQLQGRKLFF.

The gene calls are TRBV6-5 and TRBJ2-1, with 13 bases identical to TRBD2. The V and J ends lost 7 bases and 10 bases, in that order; junction bases with no gene match: 7. The CDR3 spans 14 residues. CDR1 is MNHEY, CDR2 SVGAGI, per germline. This CDR3 is CASKTSGGVREQFF. CDR3 sequence (DNA): TGTGCCAGCAAAACTAGCGGGGGGGTTAGAGAGCAGTTCTTC.

The rearrangement links TRBV5-1 to TRBJ2-2, with D perhaps TRBD2 (5 bases). The CDR3 is 16 residues long. CDR1 is SGHRS and CDR2 is YFSETQ in the germline V gene. The ends were cut back, 5 bases at V and 4 bases at J, with 18 bases in the middle. CDR3 sequence reads: CASRDEARRGTGELFF. DNA of the CDR3: TGCGCCAGCAGGGATGAGGCCCGCCGGGGCACCGGGGAGCTGTTTTTT.

This rearrangement joins TRBV19 to TRBJ1-5, with D perhaps TRBD1 (5 bases). Trimming cost V 8 bases and J 0 bases, with 14 bases left between them. CDR3 length equals 15 residues. Germline V gene lookup returns CDR1 LNHDA and CDR2 SQIVND (reference sequence). The CDR3 loop reads CASQTVKDSNQPQHF. The CDR3 DNA is TGTGCCAGTCAGACAGTTAAGGATAGCAATCAGCCCCAGCATTTT.

This rearrangement joins TRBV9 to TRBJ2-7; 7 bases fit TRBD1. V shed 0 bases and J 3 bases; nucleotides not matched to a gene: 9. Germline V gene lookup returns CDR1 SGDLS and CDR2 YYNGEE. The CDR3 sequence is 16 residues long. CDR3 in DNA: TGTGCCAGCAGCGTAGGAGCAGGGGGAATTAACTACGAGCAGTACTTC. Translated: CASSVGAGGINYEQYF.

The J gene is TRBJ1-1, the V gene TRBV5-1, with D possibly matching TRBD1 (6 bases). The CDR3 totals 15 residues. Germline CDR1 SGHRS, CDR2 YFSETQ. Trimming stripped 1 base from V and 1 base from J, with 11 bases between. CDR3 DNA: TGCGCCAGCAGCTTGACAGGGCTTGGGAACACTGAAGCTTTCTTT. This codes for CASSLTGLGNTEAFF.

This chain uses TRBV6-1 with TRBJ2-4; perhaps TRBD1 as D (5 bases). Per the germline V gene, CDR1 is MNHNS and CDR2 is SASEGT. This CDR3 comprises 14 residues. The germline V and J ends were trimmed by 2 bases and 7 bases, with 12 bases remaining between them. CDR3 loop: CASSEFREGNIQYF. CDR3 bases: TGTGCCAGCAGTGAATTCAGGGAAGGGAACATTCAGTACTTC.

This clone was recorded only once. The chain combines TRBV5-1 with TRBJ2-7; a possible D gene is TRBD1 (5 bases). CDR3 length: 14 amino acids. Trimming cost V 0 bases and J 4 bases, with 11 bases left between them. The germline gives CDR1 SGHRS, CDR2 YFSETQ. For the CDR3, the DNA is TGCGCCAGCAGCTTGGGTGACAGCGTTTACGAGCAGTACTTC. It codes for CASSLGDSVYEQYF.

This clone was counted a few times. The chain employs TRBV7-3 and TRBJ2-1; perhaps TRBD1 as D (7 bases). This CDR3 contains 14 residues. Germline CDR1 SGHTA, CDR2 FQGTGA. V lost 2 bases to trimming and J lost 9 bases, with 14 bases between them. CDR3 in DNA: TGTGCCAGCAGCTTATCAGGGGGGCTTAGTGAGCAGTTCTTC. It translates to CASSLSGGLSEQFF.

V and J are TRBV7-6 and TRBJ2-3; D might be TRBD1 (5 bases). The CDR3 runs 15 residues. The germline V gene encodes CDR1 SGHVS and CDR2 FNYEAQ. V was shortened by 3 bases and J by 0 bases, with 10 bases between the two germline ends. The CDR3 is CASSFLGDSTDTQYF. In DNA form, the CDR3 reads TGTGCCAGCAGCTTCCTAGGGGATAGCACAGATACGCAGTATTTT. Variable domain in full (rest from reference TRBV7-6 and TRBJ2-3): GAGVSQSPRYKVTKRGQDVALRCDPISGHVSLYWYRQALGQGPEFLTYFNYEAQQDKSGLPNDRFSAERPEGSISTLTIQRTEQRDSAMYRCASSFLGDSTDTQYFGPGTRLTVL.

The genes are TRBV30 and TRBJ1-2, with 9 bases fitting TRBD1. There are 13 residues in the CDR3. CDR1 GTSNPN and CDR2 SVGIG come from the germline V gene (reference sequence). Trimming took 2 bases from V and 6 from J; bases not matched to a gene: 4. DNA of the CDR3: TGTGCCTGGAGTAACAGGGGGCAGAATGGCTACACCTTC. It is translated as CAWSNRGQNGYTF.

This clone was recorded a few times. The chain combines TRBV7-9 with TRBJ1-1; D remains unclear. From germline, CDR1 is SEHNR and CDR2 FQNEAQ (reference sequence). V was pared by 5 bases and J by 8 bases, with 12 bases between. This CDR3 has 12 residues. The CDR3, as DNA: TGTGCCAGCAGCATTGGTCCACTCGAAGCTTTCTTT. This sequence encodes CASSIGPLEAFF.

This rearrangement joins TRBV19 to TRBJ1-5; D ambiguous. Germline CDR1 reads LNHDA; CDR2 reads SQIVND (reference sequence). The CDR3 contains 13 residues. Trimming removed 0 bases at V and 5 bases at J, with 5 bases between. Here the CDR3 DNA reads TGTGCCAGTAGTATAGACAGATATCAGCCCCAGCATTTT. It codes for CASSIDRYQPQHF.

This clone appeared once. The chain combines TRBV19 with TRBJ1-6; TRBD1 aligns across 9 bases. CDR3 length: 15 residues. CDR1 is LNHDA, CDR2 SQIVND, per germline (reference sequence). V gave up 7 bases and J gave up 7 bases; unmatched junction bases: 8. The CDR3 is CASKQDRGLNSPLHF. For the CDR3, the DNA is TGTGCCAGTAAACAGGACAGGGGTTTGAATTCACCCCTCCACTTT.

The chain recombines TRBV6-5 with TRBJ2-7; possible D gene TRBD2, 5 bases. V gave up 6 bases and J gave up 4 bases, with 10 bases separating them. The CDR3 extends over 12 amino acids. Germline CDR1 is MNHEY and CDR2 is SVGAGI. The CDR3 DNA sequence: TGTGCCAGCAGCGCCTCGGGGTACGAGCAGTACTTC. Amino acid sequence: CASSASGYEQYF.

The chain employs TRBV7-2 and TRBJ2-1; tentatively, D is TRBD2 (6 bases). This CDR3 has 16 amino acids. V was pared by 5 bases and J by 8 bases, with 22 bases between. Germline CDR1 is SGHTA and CDR2 is FQGNSA. In DNA form, the CDR3 reads TGTGCCAGCAGCCCGGGACTTTCCCCCGGAACATATGAGCAGTTCTTC. Its translation: CASSPGLSPGTYEQFF.

CDR3 DNA sequence: TGCAGCGTTGTTGCGCAGGCTCGAGGGACTGAAGCTTTCTTT. Residues: CSVVAQARGTEAFF. The chain carries TRBV29-1 and TRBJ1-1; D is uncertain. V lost 4 bases to trimming and J lost 5 bases, with 17 bases between them. Germline values: CDR1 SQVTM, CDR2 ANQGSEA. The CDR3 is 14 amino acids.

J is TRBJ2-3 and V is TRBV11-2; no clear D gene. The CDR3 spans 11 residues. Germline CDR1 and CDR2: SGHAT and FQNNGV. The V end lost 5 bases, the J end lost 7 bases, and 7 bases lay between the germline ends. Here the CDR3 reads CASSRGYTQYF. The CDR3 DNA sequence: TGTGCCAGCAGCAGAGGATATACGCAGTATTTT.

The V gene is TRBV19, the J gene TRBJ1-4; TRBD1 aligns across 8 bases. Trimming at V came to 6 bases and at J to 0 bases, leaving 3 bases not matched to a gene. Germline loops: CDR1 LNHDA, CDR2 SQIVND (reference sequence). The CDR3 runs to 15 residues. The CDR3 here is CASRGQEATNEKLFF. The CDR3 nucleotides read TGTGCCAGTAGGGGACAGGAGGCAACTAATGAAAAACTGTTTTTT.

V gene TRBV5-1 combines with J gene TRBJ2-1; TRBD2 aligns across 10 bases. The ends lost 0 bases at V and 7 bases at J; junction bases unmatched: 7. Germline loops: CDR1 SGHRS, CDR2 YFSETQ. This CDR3 has 16 amino acids. The CDR3 region is CASSLGVLAGENEQFF. The CDR3 DNA reads as TGCGCCAGCAGCTTGGGAGTGCTAGCGGGGGAAAATGAGCAGTTCTTC.

The rearrangement links TRBV7-6 to TRBJ2-7; tentatively, D is TRBD2 (6 bases). The germline gives CDR1 SGHVS, CDR2 FNYEAQ. The length of the CDR3 is 12 residues. Deletions cut 4 bases from V and 12 bases from J, with 16 bases between. CDR3 sequence (DNA): TGTGCCAGCAGCTCGAGGGACTTGCCGAGGTACTTC. Protein sequence: CASSSRDLPRYF.

The V gene is TRBV4-3, the J gene TRBJ1-1, with 8 bases that match TRBD1. The germline gives CDR1 LGHNA, CDR2 YSLEER. The CDR3 loop spans 13 amino acids. J was trimmed by 4 bases and V by 8 bases; bases with no gene match: 6. CDR3: CASSPTGVTEAFF. CDR3 DNA: TGCGCCAGCTCTCCGACAGGGGTCACTGAAGCTTTCTTT.

This clone has a single count. The chain uses TRBV7-8 and TRBJ2-1, with D maybe TRBD2 (7 bases). The CDR3 has 15 residues. CDR1 is SGHVS, CDR2 FQNEAQ, per germline. V lost 2 bases, J lost 6 bases, and 14 bases lay in between. The CDR3 DNA is TGTGCCAGCAGCTTAAGCTGGCGGGGGCTCAATGAGCAGTTCTTC. Translating gives CASSLSWRGLNEQFF.

The chain uses TRBV11-2 and TRBJ2-7, with D tentatively TRBD1 (6 bases). Between the trimmed V and J ends, which lost 5 bases and 4 bases, there was a span of 12 bases. The germline gives CDR1 SGHAT, CDR2 FQNNGV. The CDR3 is made up of 13 amino acids. This CDR3 reads CASSPRGRYEQYF. The CDR3, as DNA: TGTGCCAGCAGCCCCAGGGGACGGTACGAGCAGTACTTC.

The V gene is TRBV6-5, the J gene TRBJ1-1; D is possibly TRBD1 (6 bases). The CDR3 covers 14 residues. V lost 7 bases to trimming and J lost 4 bases, with 16 bases between them. Germline assignment: CDR1 MNHEY and CDR2 SVGAGI. The CDR3 sequence: CASTTDRWGTEAFF. CDR3 in DNA: TGTGCCAGCACGACCGACAGGTGGGGCACTGAAGCTTTCTTT.

The chain links TRBV11-2 to TRBJ1-3, with 8 bases matching TRBD1. After removal of 4 bases from V and 1 base from J, the junction contained 3 bases not matched to a gene. The CDR3 sequence is 15 residues long. Per germline, CDR1 SGHAT and CDR2 FQNNGV. The CDR3 region is CASSYRTGSGNTIYF. DNA of the CDR3: TGTGCCAGCAGCTACCGGACAGGGTCTGGAAACACCATATATTTT.

This chain links TRBV3-1 (or the pseudogene TRBV3-2) with TRBJ2-7; 9 bases align to TRBD1. Trimming at V came to 0 bases and at J to 3 bases, leaving 15 bases not matched to a gene. This CDR3 has 19 residues. CDR1 LGHDT and CDR2 YNNKEL come from the germline V gene (reference sequence). DNA of the CDR3: TGTGCCAGCAGCCAAGATAAGTTTACGGGACAGGGCCATCTCTACGAGCAGTACTTC. As protein: CASSQDKFTGQGHLYEQYF.

This chain links TRBV10-3 with TRBJ2-7; TRBD2 matches 9 bases. This CDR3 has 16 amino acids. CDR1 is ENHRY and CDR2 is SYGVKD in the germline V gene. The trim removed 0 bases at V and 4 bases at J, leaving 7 bases unmatched. In DNA form, the CDR3 reads TGTGCCATCAGTGAGTCTGCGGGGGGGCTAAGGTACGAGCAGTACTTC. It codes for CAISESAGGLRYEQYF.

This clone was observed a single time. V usage is TRBV6-2 or TRBV6-3 and J usage is TRBJ1-6; D remains ambiguous. Trimming pared 5 bases from V and 8 bases from J, leaving 19 bases between. The CDR3 covers 16 residues. The germline V gene has CDR1 MNHEY and CDR2 SVGEGT. CDR3 protein: CASSVGLRVMHSPLHF. The CDR3 DNA reads TGTGCCAGCAGTGTCGGTCTTCGAGTGATGCATTCACCCCTCCACTTT.

This clone was recorded a few times. This rearrangement joins TRBV4-1 to TRBJ2-7; D is unclear. Germline-derived CDR1 and CDR2 are MGHRA and YSYEKL. V shed 1 base and J shed 6 bases, with 13 bases lying between them. The CDR3 loop spans 14 amino acids. The CDR3, as DNA: TGCGCCAGCAGCCAAGTCGGAACAAGAGGCGAGCAGTACTTC. Amino acids: CASSQVGTRGEQYF.